Sequencing of this T cell receptor (beta chain) was carried out in a study of T cells expressing NK-cell markers (dated by TCRdb to 2019 to 2021). With regard to the full study: Three sorted T-cell subsets (CD3+CD56+NKG2C+, CD3+CD56+NKG2C- and CD3+CD56-NKG2C+) from fewer than 10 donors had their TCR beta-chain repertoires profiled. Of the eight sequenced donors, seven were found to be HCMV-seropositive and one was found to be HCMV-seronegative. Randomly selected healthy volunteers, three men and five women, were used as the eight sequenced donors. The libraries were sequenced on Illumina HiSeq 2000/2500, MiSeq or NextSeq, producing 2 x 150 bp reads.

The CDR3 starts with the cysteine, ends with the phenylalanine, and has 15 residues. The nucleotide record is missing. Looking up the germline V gene (reference sequence) yields CDR1 DFQATT and CDR2 SNEGSKA. For this clonotype: Its antigen remains unidentified.

The listed sequencing device is Illumina HiSeq 2000. TCR beta cDNA libraries were made by 5'RACE template switching that added a universal primer site and unique molecular identifiers. cDNA synthesis was primed from the TCR beta constant segment, followed by two successive PCR amplification steps. The published analysis was carried out like this. MIGEC was used to demultiplex reads and group the reads by UMI, and MiTCR was used to assemble and quantify clonotypes. To remove erroneous sequences, TCR cDNA sequences were retained only when supported by two or more reads. The tcR package was used for downstream repertoire analysis, with clonotypes matched between fractions based on CDR3 nucleotide sequence plus V segment. VDJmatch was used to annotate antigen specificity against VDJdb, with one amino acid substitution in CDR3 allowed. TCRdb reprocessed the reads, reporting each CDR3 protein sequence once and no DNA. The V and J calls and clone size come from TCRdb's table, not from the authors' own analysis. The sample's clone listing holds some 140,000 distinct CDR3 sequences. The top ten clonotypes cover less than 40% of the sample.

HCMV-specific IgG was detected in serum with a commercial ELISA kit to determine HCMV serostatus. Peripheral blood mononuclear cells were isolated from blood by Ficoll density gradient centrifugation. General study outcomes and caveats: In roughly six donors, the dominant CD3+CD56+NKG2C+ clonotypes were among the top 10 CD8+ clonotypes and accounted for roughly 1.0-7.0% of CD8+ T cells. It remained unclear whether the expanded NKG2C-expressing T cell clones were specific for HCMV antigens. Those dominant clonotypes were again the most abundant among CD3+CD56-NKG2C+ cells in a few donors, at roughly 28.3-65%.

The sample consisted of blood T cells: a sorted CD56 or NKG2C T cell subset, CD4+ or CD8+ T cells, or bulk PBMC T cells (not recorded which). Recombination connected TRBV20-1 to TRBJ2-1; TCRdb designates TRBD1, a call that cannot be tested without DNA. The source is a woman between 45 and 60 years old in good health. Donor details come from another sample of the same person, matched by shared clones. For the CDR3, the sequence is CSARSSDRPGNEQFF.